This T cell receptor beta chain was recovered during a study of T cell changes during pregnancy in multiple sclerosis. V lost 7 bases, J lost 4 bases, and 10 bases stayed unmatched. The CDR3 extends over 15 amino acids. Germline assignment: CDR1 MDHEN and CDR2 SYDVKM. The method was immunoSEQ multiplex PCR; TCRdb's version includes in-frame clones alone and lacks a portion of them. Of some 52,000 clones in the sample, roughly 92% were seen once. Sequences were derived from CD4+ T cells from peripheral blood mononuclear cells, sampled before pregnancy. The origin of this receptor is a female donor with multiple sclerosis, enrolled in a pregnancy study. The chain employs TRBV28 and TRBJ2-1, with TRBD1 matching over 7 bases. CDR3 region: CASNYRDSTYNEQFF. The CDR3 coding sequence is TGTGCCAGCAACTACCGGGACAGTACTTACAATGAGCAGTTCTTC.